Reported below is one TCR beta chain. Its antigen is not identified. Germline V gene data show CDR1 as MNHNS and CDR2 as SASEGT. J gave up 1 base and V 7 bases, and 7 bases lay outside the gene matches. The CDR3 sequence is 16 residues long. TCRdb used MiXCR to reprocess the reads, holding one entry per CDR3 protein. This table holds about 450,000 distinct CDR3 sequences, roughly 30% found once. The data derive from a study of T cell repertoires in cytomegalovirus infection. Study context: It was the public TCR beta signatures that indicated both CMV infection and matching HLA type. Study-level results: Carriers of CMV and the relevant HLA type were discriminated by public TCR beta frequency. Dominant in the ex vivo response were TCR beta clonotypes restricted by HLA-C and specific for CMV.

The rearrangement uses TRBV6-1 and TRBJ1-2; 12 bases align to TRBD1. The material sequenced was PBMCs. The origin of this receptor is a human donor in good health (CMV status not recorded). Some clones in this sample may be carry-over from other donors' samples. The CDR3 spells CASISGTGGINYGYTF. In nucleotides, the CDR3 is TGTGCCAGCATCTCCGGGACAGGGGGCATTAACTATGGCTACACCTTC.